This T cell receptor (beta chain) was sequenced for a study of shared clonotypes between healthy human individuals. Comments on this clone: The antigen is unknown.

Overall study results and limits: Among non-shared clonotypes, generation probabilities were lower than among those shared by all four donors.

Germline V gene lookup returns CDR1 SNHLY and CDR2 FYNNEI. This CDR3 comprises 13 residues. Trimming took off 7 bases at V and 0 bases at J, with 4 bases between the two ends. Samples underwent the assay at deep level. Sorted-subset replicate PCR reactions contained about 200 ng DNA, corresponding to some 28,000 T cell genomes. Measured with immunoSEQ multiplex PCR; TCRdb has only the in-frame clones, and not every one. The sample includes a few million clones, approximately 94% of them seen just once. The study separated CD4+ cells into CD45RA+ naive and CD45RA-negative memory subsets. Sequencing was done on a sample of naive CD4+ T cells sorted from blood. Subset defined: CD45RA+ positively selected. The source is a man aged 18 to 30 in good health. The V and J genes are TRBV2 and TRBJ2-6; D is unresolved. The CDR3 DNA follows: TGTGCCAGCAAGATCTCTGGGGCCAACGTCCTGACTTTC. This sequence encodes CASKISGANVLTF.